The 13 T cell receptor beta chains in this list originate from one sample, sequenced in a study of cytomegalovirus exposure and HLA in healthy donors. Method: immunoSEQ multiplex PCR; TCRdb's copy keeps in-frame clones and lacks some. The sample lists 150,000 to 200,000 clones, almost 85% occurring once. The specimen was PBMCs. The receptors derive from a man in his thirties or forties in good health and CMV-seropositive.

This clone was detected once. This chain links TRBV4-3 with TRBJ2-3, with TRBD2 matching over 14 bases. The CDR3 is made up of 19 amino acids. CDR1 and CDR2 from the germline V gene are LGHNA and YSLEER. V was clipped by 0 bases and J by 6 bases; unmatched bases: 11. This CDR3 reads CASSQDIATSGGASDTQYF. CDR3 bases: TGCGCCAGCAGCCAAGATATCGCGACTAGCGGGGGGGCCTCGGATACGCAGTATTTT.

The chain recombines TRBV27 with TRBJ2-7; 10 nucleotides agree with TRBD2. The V gene end was trimmed by 2 bases and the J gene end by 2 bases; junction bases not matched to a gene: 3. Germline-derived CDR1 and CDR2 are MNHEY and SMNVEV (reference sequence). The CDR3 loop spans 15 amino acids. CDR3 residues: CASSLILAGPYEQYF. The CDR3 bases are TGTGCCAGCAGTTTAATACTAGCGGGGCCCTACGAGCAGTACTTC.

The chain employs TRBV29-1 and TRBJ2-1; 9 nucleotides agree with TRBD2. This CDR3 contains 15 residues. V trimming: 4 bases; J trimming: 5 bases; junction bases outside the gene matches: 9. Germline values: CDR1 SQVTM, CDR2 ANQGSEA. Written as DNA, the CDR3 is TGCAGCGTTGGGCGCGGGCTAGCGGGGCACAATGAGCAGTTCTTC. Translation: CSVGRGLAGHNEQFF.

This sequence joins TRBV6-5 and TRBJ2-2, with 12 bases fitting TRBD2. V lost 5 bases, J lost 3 bases, and 1 base stayed unmatched. CDR1 MNHEY and CDR2 SVGAGI come from the germline V gene. The CDR3 has 15 residues. The CDR3 is CASSRTSGDTGELFF. In nucleotides, the CDR3 is TGTGCCAGCAGTAGGACTAGCGGGGACACCGGGGAGCTGTTTTTT.

This sequence joins TRBV18 and TRBJ1-1, with 8 bases that match TRBD1. Trimming removed 3 bases from V and 4 bases from J; junction bases left unmatched: 4. The CDR3 loop spans 14 amino acids. Looked up from germline, CDR1 is KGHSH and CDR2 is LQKENI. The CDR3 DNA reads as TGTGCCAGCTCACCCCAGGGGGCGCGCACTGAAGCTTTCTTT. It codes for CASSPQGARTEAFF.

This sequence joins TRBV30 and TRBJ2-1; 8 nucleotides match TRBD2. This CDR3 comprises 14 residues. V lost 5 bases to trimming and J lost 7 bases; unmatched junction nucleotides: 10. Germline values: CDR1 GTSNPN, CDR2 SVGIG (reference sequence). The CDR3 here is CAWQLAEENNEQFF. CDR3 in DNA: TGTGCCTGGCAACTAGCGGAGGAGAATAATGAGCAGTTCTTC. Variable domain in full (rest from reference TRBV30 and TRBJ2-1): SQTIHQWPATLVQPVGSPLSLECTVEGTSNPNLYWYRQAAGRGLQLLFYSVGIGQISSEVPQNLSASRPQDRQFILSSKKLLLSDSGFYLCAWQLAEENNEQFFGPGTRLTVL.

The chain uses TRBV5-1 and TRBJ2-3, with 7 positions matching TRBD2. The CDR3 contains 15 residues. The V gene end was trimmed by 6 bases and the J gene end by 4 bases; junction bases not matched to a gene: 11. Germline assignment: CDR1 SGHRS and CDR2 YFSETQ. Here the CDR3 reads CASTLGGKPPDTQYF. The DNA for the CDR3 is TGCGCCAGCACCCTCGGGGGGAAACCCCCAGATACGCAGTATTTT.

Written as DNA, the CDR3 is TGCAGTGCTAGCGGGAGGAACGAGCAGTACTTC. Translated, it gives CSASGRNEQYF. The rearrangement uses TRBV20-1 and TRBJ2-7, with TRBD2 identical over 7 bases. J was trimmed by 5 bases and V by 3 bases; bases with no gene match: 1. The germline V gene encodes CDR1 DFQATT and CDR2 SNEGSKA (reference sequence). CDR3 size: 11 residues.

This chain joins TRBV27 and TRBJ1-1; 9 nucleotides line up with TRBD1. Germline assignment: CDR1 MNHEY and CDR2 SMNVEV (reference sequence). Germline trimming cut 7 bases from V and 6 bases from J; bases unmatched to any gene: 6. The CDR3 covers 13 residues. CDR3 in DNA: TGTGCCAGCACCGGGGACAGGGTGTCTGAAGCTTTCTTT. This encodes CASTGDRVSEAFF.

V is TRBV27 and J is TRBJ2-1; possible D gene TRBD2, 6 bases. This CDR3 comprises 14 residues. Trimming removed 6 bases at V and 7 bases at J, with 16 bases between. Germline V CDR1 and CDR2: MNHEY, SMNVEV (reference sequence). CDR3 DNA: TGTGCCAGCAGAGGGAGGCTAGCTACGAATGAGCAGTTCTTC. Translated, it gives CASRGRLATNEQFF.

This clone has only one observation. J is TRBJ2-2 and V is TRBV28; TRBD1 is a possible D gene (7 bases). V lost 5 bases to trimming and J lost 4 bases, with 17 bases between them. Germline V CDR1 and CDR2: MDHEN, SYDVKM. The CDR3 consists of 16 residues. CDR3 amino acids: CASSRRDRSSTGELFF. The CDR3 DNA reads TGTGCCAGCAGTAGGAGGGACAGATCATCCACCGGGGAGCTGTTTTTT.

The rearrangement joins TRBV7-2 to TRBJ2-3, with 8 nucleotides matching TRBD2. V was clipped by 0 bases and J by 2 bases; unmatched bases: 4. CDR3 length: 16 residues. Germline V gene lookup returns CDR1 SGHTA and CDR2 FQGNSA. Here the CDR3 reads CASSLAGGGNTDTQYF. DNA of the CDR3: TGTGCCAGCAGCTTAGCGGGCGGGGGGAACACAGATACGCAGTATTTT.

The genes are TRBV6-4 and TRBJ2-3, with 12 positions matching TRBD2. Trimming cost V 0 bases and J 1 base; bases outside gene matches: 2. Germline V gene lookup returns CDR1 MRHNA and CDR2 SNTAGT. The CDR3 extends over 17 amino acids. CDR3 residues: CASSDSPSGGGTDTQYF. The CDR3 DNA reads as TGTGCCAGCAGTGACTCCCCTAGCGGGGGGGGCACAGATACGCAGTATTTT.